This T cell receptor beta chain originates from a study of shared clonotypes between healthy human individuals. Germline loops: CDR1 MDHEN, CDR2 SYDVKM. V was pared by 3 bases and J by 6 bases, with 5 bases of the junction left unmatched. The CDR3 consists of 13 residues. With regard to this clone: As yet, its antigen is unknown.

Study observations and caveats: Among donors, sharing of clonotypes was expected to be affected by sequencing depth.

Roughly 27,000 T cell genomes, or around 330 ng DNA, went into replicate PCRs of unsorted PBMC. What was sequenced on ten immunoSEQ deep assay plates was unsorted PBMC DNA. The assay was immunoSEQ multiplex PCR, and TCRdb's table has in-frame clones only and misses some. The table has some 500,000 clones, around 80% seen once. Specimen: PBMCs. The chain combines TRBV28 with TRBJ2-7; 7 bases are a match to TRBD2. The clonotype comes from a woman aged 40 to 55 in good health. Some clones in this sample may be carry-over from other donors' samples. This CDR3 reads CASSLGGRAEQYF. The CDR3 DNA is TGTGCCAGCAGTTTGGGTGGGAGGGCCGAGCAGTACTTC.